The 14 T cell receptor beta chains reported below all come from one sample, sequenced in a study of OX40 agonist ivuxolimab in advanced cancers. To prepare the library, the immunoSEQ multiplex PCR assay was applied. What TCRdb holds here is the immuneACCESS table cut down to in-frame rearrangements. Part of the clones is not present; checked against another copy, under half of the missing clones reflect an unresolved V gene, and the others are unexplained. Counted in this sample were about 46,000 clones; about 80% of them appeared once. The top ten constitute roughly 3% of the sample. The source material was CD4+ or CD8+ T cells sorted from blood, sampled in a trial of the OX40 agonist ivuxolimab. These receptors were taken from an adult with an advanced solid tumor such as melanoma, head and neck, liver or kidney cancer.

V gene TRBV5-5 combines with J gene TRBJ1-1; maybe TRBD1 (5 bases). Germline V gene sequence: CDR1 SGHKS, CDR2 YYEKEE (reference sequence). The CDR3 sequence is 14 residues long. V dropped 0 bases and J dropped 7 bases, with 13 bases sitting between them. For the CDR3, the DNA is TGTGCCAGCAGCTTGGGTGGGACCGGCTTTGAAGCTTTCTTT. Translating gives CASSLGGTGFEAFF.

The rearrangement joins TRBV5-1 to TRBJ2-3; 7 bases agree with TRBD2. This CDR3 is built from 13 residues. V lost 7 bases to trimming and J lost 3 bases; unmatched junction nucleotides: 5. The germline V gene has CDR1 SGHRS and CDR2 YFSETQ. The CDR3 sequence is CASSPSGTDTQYF. In DNA, the CDR3 is TGCGCCAGCTCGCCTAGCGGAACAGATACGCAGTATTTT.

This clone was counted a few times. V usage is TRBV29-1 and J usage is TRBJ1-2; 9 bases map to TRBD1. Germline V CDR1 and CDR2: SQVTM, ANQGSEA. V dropped 3 bases and J dropped 2; count of bases not matched to a gene: 1. The CDR3 is 13 residues long. DNA of the CDR3: TGCAGCGTTGATGACAGGGGGAACTATGGCTACACCTTC. This sequence encodes CSVDDRGNYGYTF.

This clone is labeled as medium-sized (0.01 to 0.1%). The same CDR3 arises from other DNA sequences in this sample as well. This rearrangement joins TRBV5-4 to TRBJ1-6; TRBD1 matches 10 bases. The germline CDR1 and CDR2 sequences are SGHNT and YYREEE (reference sequence). The trim removed 4 bases at V and 7 bases at J, leaving 8 bases unmatched. The CDR3 length is 16 residues. The DNA of the CDR3 is TGTGCCAGCAGCCCGGGACAGGGGAGTTCCAATTCACCCCTCCACTTT. Its translation is CASSPGQGSSNSPLHF.

V gene TRBV2 combines with J gene TRBJ2-7; 7 bases are a match to TRBD2. The CDR3 spans 13 residues. Germline V gives CDR1 SNHLY, CDR2 FYNNEI. The trim removed 7 bases at V and 6 bases at J, leaving 9 bases unmatched. CDR3 region: CASTLGGGVEQYF. The CDR3 DNA follows: TGTGCCAGCACCCTGGGGGGGGGAGTCGAGCAGTACTTC.

This clone was counted between two and nine times. This chain joins TRBV2 and TRBJ1-5, with D perhaps matching TRBD1 (6 bases). V was trimmed by 3 bases and J by 1 base, leaving 13 bases between them. CDR1 and CDR2 (germline): SNHLY, FYNNEI. The CDR3 length is 16 residues. The CDR3 nucleotides read TGTGCCAGCAGTGAGAGGGGGAGTTGGAGCAATCAGCCCCAGCATTTT. As protein: CASSERGSWSNQPQHF.

The table lists this clone with a count of one. CDR3 sequence: CASSLRLGGARGYEQYF. CDR3 bases: TGTGCCAGCAGTTTACGCTTGGGAGGGGCAAGGGGGTACGAGCAGTACTTC. The chain has TRBV28 and TRBJ2-7, with D possibly matching TRBD2 (7 bases). Germline CDR1 reads MDHEN; CDR2 reads SYDVKM. The CDR3 contains 17 residues. Trimming removed 2 bases at V and 4 bases at J, with 21 bases between.

The rearrangement links TRBV5-4 to TRBJ1-2, with 9 bases fitting TRBD1. Germline-derived CDR1 and CDR2 are SGHNT and YYREEE (reference sequence). V gave up 7 bases and J gave up 5 bases; unmatched junction bases: 12. CDR3 length: 15 amino acids. CDR3 protein: CASQGQGRGTYGYTF. The DNA of the CDR3 is TGTGCCAGCCAGGGACAGGGAAGAGGGACTTATGGCTACACCTTC.

There are a few counts of this clone. This chain links TRBV4-2 with TRBJ1-5; 12 nucleotides align to TRBD1. In germline, CDR1 is LGHNA, CDR2 YNFKEQ. This CDR3 region has 17 residues. After removal of 1 base from V and 6 bases from J, the junction contained 7 bases not matched to a gene. CDR3 loop: CASSQVGTGGLGQPQHF. In nucleotides, the CDR3 is TGTGCCAGCAGCCAAGTAGGGACAGGGGGCCTCGGTCAGCCCCAGCATTTT.

This clone was observed a few times. The rearrangement links TRBV27 to TRBJ2-4, with a weak D call TRBD1 (5 bases). Trimming removed 5 bases at V and 1 base at J, with 24 bases between. The germline V gene has CDR1 MNHEY and CDR2 SMNVEV (reference sequence). The CDR3 consists of 19 residues. The CDR3 region is CASSIRSPEQALAKNIQYF. Written as DNA, the CDR3 is TGTGCCAGCAGTATCAGAAGTCCCGAACAGGCCTTGGCCAAAAACATTCAGTACTTC.

The V call is TRBV9, the J call TRBJ2-1; D not resolved. CDR1 is SGDLS and CDR2 is YYNGEE in the germline V gene. Trimming shortened V by 0 bases and J by 2 bases, and 6 bases separated the two germline ends. The CDR3 is made up of 14 amino acids. This chain's CDR3 is CASSVGGTYNEQFF. DNA for the CDR3: TGTGCCAGCAGCGTAGGCGGTACCTACAATGAGCAGTTCTTC.

The genes are TRBV11-2 and TRBJ2-1; 7 nucleotides match TRBD2. The CDR3 length is 15 residues. Trimming took 5 bases from V and 6 from J; bases not matched to a gene: 10. Germline V gives CDR1 SGHAT, CDR2 FQNNGV. The CDR3 reads CASSLGAREGNEQFF. DNA for the CDR3: TGTGCCAGCAGCCTCGGGGCCAGGGAGGGCAATGAGCAGTTCTTC. Using reference TRBV11-2 and TRBJ2-1 for the parts outside the CDR3, the full variable domain is EAGVAQSPRYKIIEKRQSVAFWCNPISGHATLYWYQQILGQGPKLLIQFQNNGVVDDSQLPKDRFSAERLKGVDSTLKIQPAKLEDSAVYLCASSLGAREGNEQFFGPGTRLTVL.

This rearrangement joins TRBV19 to TRBJ2-1; 8 nucleotides line up with TRBD1. The CDR3 is made up of 15 amino acids. The J segment lost 5 bases and the V segment lost 5 bases, leaving 8 bases of the junction unmatched. Germline CDR1 reads LNHDA; CDR2 reads SQIVND (reference sequence). Here the CDR3 DNA reads TGTGCCAGTAGTTCCCGGGACAGGTCGGACAATGAGCAGTTCTTC. Its protein product is CASSSRDRSDNEQFF.

V usage is TRBV6-6 and J usage is TRBJ2-4; 11 bases map to TRBD1. Per germline, CDR1 MNHNY and CDR2 SVGAGI (reference sequence). The ends lost 6 bases at V and 7 bases at J; junction bases unmatched: 5. The CDR3 length is 14 residues. The chain's CDR3 is CASRAGTGGNIQYF. The CDR3 bases are TGTGCCAGCAGGGCCGGGACAGGGGGGAACATTCAGTACTTC.